Following are 9 T cell receptor beta chains from one sample sequenced in a study of regulatory T cells in long-lasting Graves disease (dated by TCRdb to about 2021). Taken with the paper, the label for time point translates to: persistent/refractory GD, antithyroid drugs over 5 years with positive TRAb. For both TCR sequencing and RNA sequencing, RNA was extracted from PBMCs using TRIzol. Library method: multiplex PCR. TCRdb records Illumina HiSeq 4000 as the sequencer. CDR3 regions were amplified by Arm-PCR with iRepertoire HTBI primers to construct TCR beta libraries. TCRdb reanalyzed the raw reads on its own, using fastp at Q25 for trimming and MiXCR for clone calling, and kept in-frame beta chains. When rows share a CDR3 protein, they turn into one entry using the most common DNA and genes. The sample records fewer than 450,000 distinct CDR3 sequences, roughly a quarter of which are singletons. In total, the top ten clones hold approximately 26% of the sample.

This specimen consisted of peripheral blood mononuclear cells (PBMCs), obtained when the disease was refractory, from a patient treated with antithyroid drugs. These receptors originate from a female donor with Graves disease.

The table lists this clonotype with a few counts. One junction end disagrees with the germline gene, perhaps due to a read error. V gene TRBV7-2 combines with J gene TRBJ1-3; D is unclear. Looked up from germline, CDR1 is SGHTA and CDR2 is FQGNSA. This CDR3 has 15 residues. In DNA, the CDR3 is TGTGCCACCAGCTTATTGGGAAACCGGGGAAACACCATATATTTT. As protein: CATSLLGNRGNTIYF.

The sample holds a few counts of this clonotype. Just one base apart from a much larger clone, this may be a read error. The chain uses TRBV6-1 and TRBJ1-6; no clear D gene. The germline V gene encodes CDR1 MNHNS and CDR2 SASEGT. The V gene lost 6 bases and the J gene lost 7 bases, with 13 bases spanning the gap. The CDR3 runs 14 residues. The CDR3 DNA sequence: TGTGCCAGCAGCGGCGGGAGCGAGAATTCACCCCTCCACTTT. It yields the protein CASSGGSENSPLHF.

A word on this clonotype: A read error may explain this, as a much larger clone is one base away. In nucleotides, the CDR3 is TGTGCCAGCAGCTCCGCCTGGACAGGAAAAGAGGATGGCTACACCTTC. It translates to CASSSAWTGKEDGYTF. The genes are TRBV2 and TRBJ1-2, with 7 positions matching TRBD1. The CDR3 runs to 16 residues. Germline CDR1 SNHLY, CDR2 FYNNEI. The V segment lost 6 bases and the J segment 6 bases; nucleotides outside the gene matches: 16.

The chain carries TRBV3-2 and TRBJ2-7. TRBV3-2 is described as a pseudogene. The CDR3 has 12 residues. The CDR3 loop reads CASSHGPYEQYF. CDR3 bases: TGTGCCAGCAGCCATGGACCCTACGAGCAGTACTTC.

The chain uses TRBV6-1 and TRBJ2-2, with a tentative D call TRBD1 (6 bases). The CDR3 has 15 residues. Trimming shortened V by 5 bases and J by 7 bases, and 17 bases separated the two germline ends. Germline assignment: CDR1 MNHNS and CDR2 SASEGT. This CDR3 is CASSFIGKGVGELFF. DNA of the CDR3: TGTGCCAGCAGTTTCATCGGCAAGGGGGTCGGGGAGCTGTTTTTT.

This clonotype was counted many times. This rearrangement joins TRBV7-9 to TRBJ1-1; TRBD1 is a possible D gene (6 bases). V lost 5 bases and J 0 bases, leaving 16 bases between the germline ends. The germline CDR1 and CDR2 sequences are SEHNR and FQNEAQ (reference sequence). This CDR3 comprises 16 residues. The DNA of the CDR3 is TGTGCCAGCAGCAAAATACAGGGTGCCATGAACACTGAAGCTTTCTTT. Protein: CASSKIQGAMNTEAFF.

Only a few counts were recorded for this clonotype. Compared with germline, one end of the junction differs, possibly owing to a read error. The genes are TRBV19 and TRBJ1-1, with TRBD1 identical over 8 bases. Looked up from germline, CDR1 is LNHDA and CDR2 is SQIVND (reference sequence). This CDR3 region has 14 residues. This CDR3 is CASDTGGWNPEAFF. The CDR3 DNA reads TGTGCCAGTGACACAGGGGGTTGGAACCCTGAAGCTTTCTTT.

The chain links TRBV30 to TRBJ2-5; 9 bases map to TRBD2. This CDR3 contains 14 residues. Germline trimming cut 5 bases from V and 6 bases from J; bases unmatched to any gene: 10. Germline loops: CDR1 GTSNPN, CDR2 SVGIG (reference sequence). CDR3 bases: TGTGCCTGGGACCGAGCGGGAGGATGGAAGACCCAGTACTTC. Its protein product is CAWDRAGGWKTQYF.

The table lists this clonotype with many counts. This chain connects TRBV6-5 to TRBJ2-1; TRBD2 agrees at 10 bases. Unmatched junction bases numbered 9, after V lost 2 bases and J lost 8 bases. This CDR3 has 16 residues. CDR1 is MNHEY, CDR2 SVGAGI, per germline. CDR3 sequence: CASSYPKAGGPYEQFF. The CDR3 coding sequence is TGTGCCAGCAGTTACCCGAAAGCGGGAGGGCCGTATGAGCAGTTCTTC.